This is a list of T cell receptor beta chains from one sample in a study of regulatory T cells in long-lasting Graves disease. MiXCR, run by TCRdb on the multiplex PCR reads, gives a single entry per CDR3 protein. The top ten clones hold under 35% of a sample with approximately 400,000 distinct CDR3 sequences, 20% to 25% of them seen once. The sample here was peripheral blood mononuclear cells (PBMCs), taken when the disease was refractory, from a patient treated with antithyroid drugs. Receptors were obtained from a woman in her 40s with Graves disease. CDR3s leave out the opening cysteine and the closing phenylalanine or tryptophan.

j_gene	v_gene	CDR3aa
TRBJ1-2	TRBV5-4	ASSSPGQSYGYT
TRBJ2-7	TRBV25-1	ASTGARQGSYEQY
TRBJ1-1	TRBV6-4	ASSDSNKNTEAF
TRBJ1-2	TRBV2	AQRGGQTNGYT
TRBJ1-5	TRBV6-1	ASGWLARGNQPQH
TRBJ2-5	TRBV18	ASSPPGQGLETQY
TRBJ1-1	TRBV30	AWHDGWNTEAF
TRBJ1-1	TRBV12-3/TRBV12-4	ASHREVNTEAF
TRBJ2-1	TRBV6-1	ASRPAVSYNEQF
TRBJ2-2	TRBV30	AWSVRLAGWAGELF
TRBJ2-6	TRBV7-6	ASSSTRVSKAGANVLT
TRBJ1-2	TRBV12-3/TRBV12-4	ASSFPDRVALGYT
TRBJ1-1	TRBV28	ASRPHLPRAF
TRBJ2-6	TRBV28	ASRGTGPSGANVLT
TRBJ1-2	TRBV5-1	ASSPGDGQRGYT
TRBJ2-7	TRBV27	ASSLKGTVVEQY
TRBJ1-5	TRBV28	ASRPKGSFSNQPQH
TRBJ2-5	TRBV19	ASSMGRRGETQY
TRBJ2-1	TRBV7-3	ASSFGLAGLNEQF
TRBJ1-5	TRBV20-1	SARVTSGSNQPQH
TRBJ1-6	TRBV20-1	SAGGTGFSNNSPLH
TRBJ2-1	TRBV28	ASSPLGSPYNEQF
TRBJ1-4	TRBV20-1	SAVPGAREKLF
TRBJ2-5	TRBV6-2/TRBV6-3	ASSYSGGLRPGTQY
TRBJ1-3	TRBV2	ASSATGAPSGNTIY
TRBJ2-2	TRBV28	ASSPGGQGRGTGELF
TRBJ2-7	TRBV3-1	ASSQISGEVGEQY
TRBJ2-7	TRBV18	ASSPTQGSSYEQY
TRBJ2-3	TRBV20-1	SAYRTGMADTQY
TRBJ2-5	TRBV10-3	AISEPRTSLVETQY
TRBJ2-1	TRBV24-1	ATRGGGASEDEQF
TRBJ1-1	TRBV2	ASRSDSPEAF
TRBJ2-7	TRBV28	ASSFRGRTYEQY
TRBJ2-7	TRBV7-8	ASSLLSGEQY
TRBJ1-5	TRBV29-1	SVRGGSNQPQH
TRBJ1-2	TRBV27	ASSSYGGTGGSGYT
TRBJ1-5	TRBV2	ASSGRTGVNQPQH
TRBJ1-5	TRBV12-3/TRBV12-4	ASSFRTGGFQPQH
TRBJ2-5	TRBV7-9	ASSPRRLAGVIETQY